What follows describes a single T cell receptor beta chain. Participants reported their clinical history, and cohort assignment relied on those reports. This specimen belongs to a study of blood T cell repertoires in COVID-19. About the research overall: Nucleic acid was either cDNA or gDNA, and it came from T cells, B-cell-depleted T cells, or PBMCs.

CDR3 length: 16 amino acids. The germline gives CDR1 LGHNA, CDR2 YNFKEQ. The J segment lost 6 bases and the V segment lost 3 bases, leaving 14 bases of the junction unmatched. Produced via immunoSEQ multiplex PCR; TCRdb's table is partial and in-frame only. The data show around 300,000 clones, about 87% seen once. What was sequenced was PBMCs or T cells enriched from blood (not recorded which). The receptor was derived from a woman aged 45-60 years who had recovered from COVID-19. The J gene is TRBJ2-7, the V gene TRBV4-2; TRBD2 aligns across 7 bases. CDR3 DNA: TGTGCCAGCAGCCAGTTAGCGGGCCACTCGCCCGGCGAGCAGTACTTC. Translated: CASSQLAGHSPGEQYF.